One T cell receptor (beta chain) is described in this entry. This sample is part of a study of blood T cell repertoires in COVID-19. Looking at the study overall: Samples taken during acute and convalescent COVID-19 were collected in the United States, Italy and Spain.

This table comes from immunoSEQ multiplex PCR, and its TCRdb copy is limited to in-frame clones, with some not included. The profile shows about 200,000 clones, roughly 80% of them singletons. V dropped 0 bases and J dropped 8 bases, with 12 bases sitting between them. From germline, CDR1 is SGDLS and CDR2 YYNGEE. CDR3 length equals 14 residues. The TCR sequence derives from a woman between 55 and 75 years old with COVID-19, enrolled during active disease. The sequencing sample was made of peripheral blood. The rearrangement uses TRBV9 and TRBJ2-1, with D tentatively TRBD1 (5 bases). CDR3 protein: CASSVASRAHEQFF. The DNA of the CDR3 is TGTGCCAGCAGCGTAGCGTCCAGGGCCCATGAGCAGTTCTTC.